A single sample is the source of the 27 T cell receptor beta chains below, sequenced in a study of T cell repertoires in cytomegalovirus infection. TCRdb reprocessed the reads with MiXCR, giving one entry per CDR3 protein. The sample includes 900,000 to 950,000 distinct CDR3 sequences, around 30% seen only once; the top ten take over 13%. Antigen specificity for these receptors is unknown. The sample in question was cultured CD8+ T cells from PBMCs, obtained from culture after CMV antigen stimulation. All receptors derive from a human donor in good health (CMV status not recorded). Some clones in this sample may be carry-over from other donors' samples.

This clonotype was seen ten or more times. The V gene is TRBV7-8, the J gene TRBJ1-2, with a tentative D call TRBD1 (5 bases). The ends were cut back, 5 bases at V and 2 bases at J, with 15 bases in the middle. Looked up from germline, CDR1 is SGHVS and CDR2 is FQNEAQ. The CDR3 covers 15 residues. DNA for the CDR3: TGTGCCAGCAGCCCTCCTCCGACAGAGAACTATGGCTACACCTTC. This translates into CASSPPPTENYGYTF.

This clonotype was counted ten times or more. V and J are TRBV12-3 or TRBV12-4 and TRBJ1-5; 9 bases agree with TRBD1. The V gene end was trimmed by 5 bases and the J gene end by 4 bases; junction bases not matched to a gene: 6. This CDR3 has 15 residues. This CDR3 reads CASSPWDRDNQPQHF. The DNA of the CDR3 is TGTGCCAGCAGTCCATGGGACAGGGATAATCAGCCCCAGCATTTT.

This clonotype was picked up many times. The V gene is TRBV7-9, the J gene TRBJ1-1; D perhaps matches TRBD1 (5 bases). The V gene's germline CDR1 is SEHNR and CDR2 FQNEAQ (reference sequence). This CDR3 has 16 residues. V lost 4 bases, J lost 11 bases, and 26 bases lay in between. CDR3 sequence (DNA): TGTGCCAGCAGCTCGCTCTCACCGGACACCGCTCGAATGGCTTTCTTT. This sequence encodes CASSSLSPDTARMAFF.

This clonotype was observed a handful of times. The genes are TRBV6-2 or TRBV6-3 and TRBJ2-7; D is undetermined. The V end was cut by 4 bases, the J end by 3 bases, with 10 bases between. This CDR3 spans 13 amino acids. Germline V gives CDR1 MNHEY, CDR2 SVGEGT. The CDR3 is CASSLKGNYEQYV. For the CDR3, the DNA is TGTGCCAGCAGTTTGAAGGGTAACTACGAGCAGTACGTC.

This sequence joins TRBV15 and TRBJ2-7; TRBD1 agrees at 7 bases. This CDR3 comprises 14 residues. V dropped 7 bases and J dropped 3; count of bases not matched to a gene: 9. Per germline, CDR1 LNHNV and CDR2 YYDKDF (reference sequence). Written as DNA, the CDR3 is TGTGCCACCAACGCCCAGGGGGTACTCTACGAGCAGTACTTC. This translates into CATNAQGVLYEQYF.

The chain combines TRBV7-9 with TRBJ2-7, with 10 bases lining up with TRBD2. The CDR3 extends over 15 amino acids. Germline CDR1 SEHNR, CDR2 FQNEAQ (reference sequence). The trim removed 5 bases at V and 2 bases at J, leaving 6 bases unmatched. The CDR3, as DNA: TGTGCCAGCAGCCCGGGAACTAGCGGGACCTACGAGCAGTACGTC. Translation gives CASSPGTSGTYEQYV.

This clonotype was seen a few times. The CDR3 DNA is TGTGCTAGTGGTCGGGGGCACACTGAAGCTTTCTTT. Translation gives CASGRGHTEAFF. J is TRBJ1-1 and V is TRBV12-5; TRBD1 is a possible D gene (6 bases). Trimming shortened V by 5 bases and J by 3 bases, and 7 bases separated the two germline ends. CDR1 and CDR2 from the germline V gene are LGHNT and FRNRAP. This CDR3 region has 12 residues.

V is TRBV6-5 and J is TRBJ2-3; D unresolved. There are 15 residues in the CDR3. Germline lookup yields CDR1 MNHEY and CDR2 SVGAGI. V lost 2 bases, J lost 6 bases, and 15 bases lay in between. The CDR3 is CASSYLPPPQDTQYF. In nucleotides, the CDR3 is TGTGCCAGCAGTTACCTCCCACCGCCACAGGATACGCAGTATTTT.

This chain links TRBV27 with TRBJ2-7; possibly TRBD2 for D (5 bases). Germline loops: CDR1 MNHEY, CDR2 SMNVEV (reference sequence). The CDR3 sequence is 12 residues long. The V and J ends lost 5 bases and 2 bases respectively, with 7 bases between them. CDR3 amino acids: CASSRDAYEQYF. The CDR3, as DNA: TGTGCCAGCAGTCGGGATGCCTACGAGCAGTACTTC.

There are a few counts of this clonotype. The chain is built from TRBV7-9 and TRBJ2-7, with 8 positions matching TRBD1. V gave up 4 bases and J gave up 2 bases; unmatched junction bases: 7. CDR1 and CDR2 from the germline V gene are SEHNR and FQNEAQ (reference sequence). CDR3 length equals 15 residues. CDR3 amino acids: CASSWTGSVAYEQYF. CDR3 DNA: TGTGCCAGCAGCTGGACAGGGTCGGTTGCCTACGAGCAGTACTTC.

V gene TRBV29-1 combines with J gene TRBJ2-7, with D unresolved. Deletions cut 0 bases from V and 3 bases from J, with 15 bases between. In germline, CDR1 is SQVTM, CDR2 ANQGSEA. The CDR3 extends over 15 amino acids. CDR3 coding DNA: TGCAGCGTTGAAGACAGGTCTCGCCGCGACTACGAGCAGTACTTC. The encoded protein is CSVEDRSRRDYEQYF.

This clonotype was observed a handful of times. The chain has TRBV12-3 or TRBV12-4 and TRBJ2-1; 8 nucleotides agree with TRBD1. The V gene end was trimmed by 4 bases and the J gene end by 4 bases; junction bases not matched to a gene: 3. This CDR3 has 14 amino acids. Here the CDR3 reads CASSWGQEYNEQFF. Written as DNA, the CDR3 is TGTGCCAGCAGTTGGGGACAGGAGTACAATGAGCAGTTCTTC.

This clonotype was seen more than once but under ten times. The chain is built from TRBV7-2 and TRBJ1-1; 7 bases agree with TRBD1. CDR1 and CDR2 (germline): SGHTA, FQGNSA. This CDR3 region has 14 residues. The V segment lost 4 bases and the J segment 3 bases; nucleotides outside the gene matches: 5. CDR3 protein: CASSSFRGDTEAFF. CDR3 in DNA: TGTGCCAGCAGCTCGTTCAGGGGGGACACTGAAGCTTTCTTT. The full variable domain, with the rest looked up from reference TRBV7-2 and TRBJ1-1, is GAGVSQSPSNKVTEKGKDVELRCDPISGHTALYWYRQSLGQGLEFLIYFQGNSAPDKSGLPSDRFSAERTGGSVSTLTIQRTQQEDSAVYLCASSSFRGDTEAFFGQGTRLTVV.

The chain is built from TRBV7-6 and TRBJ1-6, with D unclear. Germline V gene lookup returns CDR1 SGHVS and CDR2 FNYEAQ. The CDR3 extends over 17 amino acids. V was shortened by 5 bases and J by 4 bases, with 18 bases between the two germline ends. The CDR3 is CASSQRAEIFYNSPLHF. The CDR3, as DNA: TGTGCCAGCAGCCAGCGCGCAGAAATTTTTTATAATTCACCCCTCCACTTT.

The rearrangement joins TRBV27 to TRBJ1-1; no reliable D call. CDR1 MNHEY and CDR2 SMNVEV come from the germline V gene (reference sequence). Trimming left V 2 bases short and J 3 bases short, with 13 bases between. This CDR3 is built from 15 residues. The CDR3 sequence is CASSLGTELDTEAFF. CDR3 DNA: TGTGCCAGCAGTTTAGGAACAGAGTTGGACACTGAAGCTTTCTTT.

The J gene is TRBJ2-3, the V gene TRBV12-3 or TRBV12-4, with D tentatively TRBD2 (6 bases). V lost 10 bases and J 5 bases, leaving 16 bases between the germline ends. The CDR3 covers 13 residues. The CDR3 coding sequence is TGTGCCACTAAACCCCCCGGGGGAGATACGCAGTATTTT. This translates into CATKPPGGDTQYF.

CDR3: CAQRPDRGLNSNQPQHF. The CDR3 nucleotides are TGTGCTCAACGGCCGGACAGGGGATTGAATAGCAATCAGCCCCAGCATTTT. V and J are TRBV25-1 and TRBJ1-5; 9 nucleotides align to TRBD1. Germline V gene lookup returns CDR1 MGHDK and CDR2 SYGVNS. There are 17 residues in the CDR3. Combining the CDR3 with reference TRBV25-1 and TRBJ1-5 gives the whole variable domain EADIYQTPRYLVIGTGKKITLECSQTMGHDKMYWYQQDPGMELHLIHYSYGVNSTEKGDLSSESTVSRIRTEHFPLTLESARPSHTSQYLCAQRPDRGLNSNQPQHFGDGTRLSIL.

This clonotype showed up just a few times. The CDR3: CASSQDRILGAELFF. The CDR3 DNA reads TGTGCCAGCAGCCAAGATAGAATTTTGGGTGCGGAACTGTTTTTT. J is TRBJ1-4 and V is TRBV4-2; D not certain. Germline V CDR1 and CDR2: LGHNA, YNFKEQ. This CDR3 region has 15 residues. Trimming shortened V by 0 bases and J by 12 bases, and 17 bases separated the two germline ends.

This sequence joins TRBV12-3 or TRBV12-4 and TRBJ2-7, with 16 bases fitting TRBD2. The CDR3 spans 18 residues. V was pared by 5 bases and J by 3 bases, with 10 bases of the junction left unmatched. CDR3 protein: CASSIKPGLAGGIYEQYV. CDR3 DNA sequence: TGTGCCAGCAGTATAAAACCGGGACTAGCGGGGGGGATCTACGAGCAGTACGTC.

The chain uses TRBV6-2 or TRBV6-3 and TRBJ2-7; D unresolved. Germline V lookup: CDR1 MNHEY, CDR2 SVGEGT. This CDR3 has 13 residues. The ends were cut back, 0 bases at V and 4 bases at J, with 7 bases in the middle. The CDR3 spells CASSYSEPYEQYF. The CDR3 nucleotides read TGTGCCAGCAGTTACTCTGAACCTTACGAGCAGTACTTC.

The chain is built from TRBV7-2 and TRBJ2-3, with 10 positions matching TRBD1. This CDR3 comprises 18 residues. Germline V CDR1 and CDR2: SGHTA, FQGNSA. Losses at the gene ends were 3 bases for V and 0 bases for J; bases not matched to a gene: 9. The CDR3: CASSFPDRGASSTDTQYF. CDR3 in DNA: TGTGCCAGCAGCTTTCCGGACAGGGGGGCTTCTAGCACAGATACGCAGTATTTT.

There are a few counts of this clonotype. The chain has TRBV12-3 or TRBV12-4 and TRBJ2-3; 10 bases fit TRBD1. V was pared by 3 bases and J by 2 bases, with 11 bases of the junction left unmatched. The CDR3 spans 18 residues. Here the CDR3 reads CASSFEETGTGDTDTQYF. In nucleotides, the CDR3 is TGTGCCAGCAGTTTTGAAGAGACCGGGACAGGGGACACAGATACGCAGTATTTT.

This clonotype was detected only a few times. The V and J genes are TRBV4-3 and TRBJ1-2, with D uncertain. The CDR3 extends over 15 amino acids. Germline values: CDR1 LGHNA, CDR2 YSLEER. V dropped 0 bases and J dropped 4 bases, with 12 bases sitting between them. The CDR3 sequence: CASSQEFEAVYGYTF. As DNA, the CDR3 is TGCGCCAGCAGCCAAGAGTTTGAGGCAGTCTATGGCTACACCTTC.

The table lists this clonotype with a few counts. The V and J genes are TRBV4-1 and TRBJ2-3, with 9 bases aligning to TRBD2. Per the germline V gene, CDR1 is MGHRA and CDR2 is YSYEKL. CDR3 size: 16 residues. J was trimmed by 4 bases and V by 1 base; bases with no gene match: 6. The CDR3 coding sequence is TGCGCCAGCAGCCAAGCTTCGCGGGGGGGCGCAGATACGCAGTATTTT. Amino acid sequence: CASSQASRGGADTQYF.

This clonotype was picked up a small number of times. The gene calls are TRBV7-2 and TRBJ1-1; maybe TRBD1 (6 bases). Germline V gives CDR1 SGHTA, CDR2 FQGNSA. V shed 5 bases and J shed 1 base, with 14 bases lying between them. CDR3 length: 15 residues. For the CDR3, the DNA is TGTGCCAGCAGCCTTTCGGGGGGACAGAACACTGAAGCTTTCTTT. It codes for CASSLSGGQNTEAFF.

This CDR3 is CSARVETGGSPLHF. DNA for the CDR3: TGCAGTGCTAGAGTGGAGACAGGGGGTTCACCCCTCCACTTT. The chain is built from TRBV20-1 and TRBJ1-6, with 9 positions matching TRBD1. With 1 base clipped from V and 9 bases from J, the junction kept 4 bases outside the gene matches. The germline V gene has CDR1 DFQATT and CDR2 SNEGSKA (reference sequence). CDR3 length equals 14 residues.

This clonotype has just a few counts. V and J are TRBV6-6 and TRBJ2-7, with 9 positions matching TRBD2. The CDR3 totals 15 residues. Trimming at V came to 6 bases and at J to 0 bases, leaving 6 bases not matched to a gene. Germline assignment: CDR1 MNHNY and CDR2 SVGAGI (reference sequence). The CDR3 DNA follows: TGTGCCAGCAGGATTAGCGGGGGCCGCTCCTACGAGCAGTACGTC. Translating gives CASRISGGRSYEQYV.